Listed here are 9 T cell receptor beta chains from one sample, sequenced in a study of blood T cell repertoires in COVID-19. Only in-frame clones appear in the TCRdb table, and some are missing; sequencing was by immunoSEQ multiplex PCR. Among about 240,000 clones listed, over 80% were seen once. The material sequenced was peripheral blood. These receptors originate from a man younger than 40 who had recovered from COVID-19.

The rearrangement links TRBV15 to TRBJ2-1; TRBD1 matches 10 bases. After removal of 2 bases from V and 9 bases from J, the junction contained 10 bases not matched to a gene. The CDR3 is 16 amino acids. The germline CDR1 and CDR2 sequences are LNHNV and YYDKDF (reference sequence). This chain's CDR3 is CATSRPGQGSGGEQFF. In DNA form, the CDR3 reads TGTGCCACCAGCAGACCGGGACAGGGGTCCGGCGGTGAGCAGTTCTTC.

The rearrangement uses TRBV11-2 and TRBJ2-6; a weak D match, TRBD2 (6 bases). Per germline, CDR1 SGHAT and CDR2 FQNNGV. This CDR3 region has 18 residues. Trimming pared 1 base from V and 0 bases from J, leaving 13 bases between. CDR3 sequence reads: CASSLGQTSFSGANVLTF. CDR3 sequence (DNA): TGTGCCAGCAGCTTAGGGCAAACTAGCTTCTCTGGGGCCAACGTCCTGACTTTC.

The genes are TRBV25-1 and TRBJ2-7; tentative D call: TRBD2 (5 bases). Trimming took 4 bases from V and 3 from J, leaving 10 bases between them. Germline CDR1 and CDR2: MGHDK and SYGVNS. CDR3 length: 13 residues. CDR3 sequence: CASSGYRDYEQYF. CDR3 nucleotide sequence: TGTGCCAGCAGTGGGTACCGGGACTACGAGCAGTACTTC.

This clone was detected only a few times. The V call is TRBV28, the J call TRBJ2-1; maybe TRBD2 (8 bases). This CDR3 contains 14 residues. Germline CDR1 is MDHEN and CDR2 is SYDVKM. The V end lost 6 bases, the J end lost 6 bases, and 15 bases lay between the germline ends. The CDR3 DNA is TGTGCCAGCAGCCAGGGGGGACTAGGCAATGAGCAGTTCTTC. It codes for CASSQGGLGNEQFF.

In its sample, this clone was seen a few times. This chain links TRBV2 with TRBJ1-5; D gene uncertain. CDR1 SNHLY and CDR2 FYNNEI come from the germline V gene. The V end lost 4 bases, the J end lost 5 bases, and 9 bases lay between the germline ends. The CDR3 loop spans 13 amino acids. The CDR3 spells CASSAVIYQPQHF. Written as DNA, the CDR3 is TGTGCCAGCAGTGCGGTAATTTATCAGCCCCAGCATTTT.

This clone was detected once. The rearrangement joins TRBV28 to TRBJ1-2; a possible D gene is TRBD1 (5 bases). Deletions cut 8 bases from V and 7 bases from J, with 26 bases between. Germline V CDR1 and CDR2: MDHEN, SYDVKM. This CDR3 is built from 16 residues. The CDR3 is CASGSLGQGAPGGYTF. The CDR3 DNA is TGTGCCAGCGGTTCCCTTGGGCAAGGGGCGCCGGGTGGCTACACCTTC.

This chain connects TRBV28 to TRBJ2-3; a possible D gene is TRBD2 (5 bases). Per germline, CDR1 MDHEN and CDR2 SYDVKM. This CDR3 is built from 15 residues. The germline V and J ends were trimmed by 3 bases and 3 bases, with 13 bases remaining between them. CDR3 DNA sequence: TGTGCCAGCAGTTTCGCCGGGAAGGAGACAGATACGCAGTATTTT. Translated, it gives CASSFAGKETDTQYF.

The table lists this clone with a count of one. The V gene is TRBV15, the J gene TRBJ2-3, with 7 bases identical to TRBD2. The length of the CDR3 is 18 residues. Trimming took 1 base from V and 4 from J; bases not matched to a gene: 14. Looked up from germline, CDR1 is LNHNV and CDR2 is YYDKDF (reference sequence). This CDR3 is CATSRALQVWGGPDTQYF. CDR3 in DNA: TGTGCCACCAGCAGAGCACTTCAAGTTTGGGGGGGACCAGATACGCAGTATTTT.

A few counts support this clone. The chain employs TRBV5-1 and TRBJ1-6; 7 nucleotides agree with TRBD1. Germline CDR1 SGHRS, CDR2 YFSETQ. Trimming removed 3 bases from V and 14 bases from J; junction bases left unmatched: 11. The length of the CDR3 is 14 residues. The CDR3 here is CASSYRPDRATLHF. CDR3 in DNA: TGCGCCAGCAGCTACCGACCCGACAGGGCAACCCTCCACTTT.